The 3 T cell receptor beta chains in this list originate from one sample, sequenced in a study of T cell clonotyping in hematopoietic cell transplantation. Clones were read by immunoSEQ multiplex PCR, and TCRdb kept only the in-frame ones, dropping some. This table holds approximately 25,000 clones, more than 90% found once. The material sequenced was peripheral blood mononuclear cells. These receptors all stem from a man between 45 and 60 years old in good health. Some clones in this sample may be carry-over from other donors' samples.

This clone was counted once. The V and J genes are TRBV9 and TRBJ2-3; 8 nucleotides align to TRBD1. CDR1 is SGDLS, CDR2 YYNGEE, per germline. The V gene end was trimmed by 0 bases and the J gene end by 5 bases; junction bases not matched to a gene: 8. This CDR3 region has 16 residues. As DNA, the CDR3 is TGTGCCAGCAGCGTAGGTTCTGGACAGGGAATAGATACGCAGTATTTT. Amino acid sequence: CASSVGSGQGIDTQYF.

This chain uses TRBV7-2 with TRBJ2-6; no clear D gene. CDR3 length: 14 amino acids. Trimming cost V 0 bases and J 1 base, with 1 base left between them. CDR1 and CDR2 from the germline V gene are SGHTA and FQGNSA. The CDR3 DNA reads as TGTGCCAGCAGCTTAGCTTCTGGGGCCAACGTCCTGACTTTC. Translation gives CASSLASGANVLTF.

The genes are TRBV29-1 and TRBJ2-3, with 11 bases identical to TRBD2. CDR3 size: 13 residues. Germline V gives CDR1 SQVTM, CDR2 ANQGSEA. V lost 6 bases and J lost 6; bases outside the gene matches: 5. The CDR3 loop reads CSVTSGARDTQYF. In DNA, the CDR3 is TGCAGCGTGACTAGCGGGGCCCGGGATACGCAGTATTTT.